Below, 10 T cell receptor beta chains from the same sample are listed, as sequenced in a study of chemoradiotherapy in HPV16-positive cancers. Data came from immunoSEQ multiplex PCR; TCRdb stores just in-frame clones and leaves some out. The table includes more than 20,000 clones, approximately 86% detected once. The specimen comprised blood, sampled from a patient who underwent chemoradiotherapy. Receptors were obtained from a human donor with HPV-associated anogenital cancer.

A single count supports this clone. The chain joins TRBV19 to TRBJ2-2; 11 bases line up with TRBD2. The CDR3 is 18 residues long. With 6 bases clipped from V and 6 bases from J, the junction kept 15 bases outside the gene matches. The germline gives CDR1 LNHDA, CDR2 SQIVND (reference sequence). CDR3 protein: CASSPGTSGSHGAGELFF. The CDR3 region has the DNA TGTGCCAGTAGCCCCGGGACTAGCGGATCCCACGGAGCCGGGGAGCTGTTTTTT.

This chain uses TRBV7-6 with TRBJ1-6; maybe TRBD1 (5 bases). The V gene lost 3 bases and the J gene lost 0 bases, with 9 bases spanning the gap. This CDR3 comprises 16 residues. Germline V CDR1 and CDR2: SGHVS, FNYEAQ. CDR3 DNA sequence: TGTGCCAGCAGCTTCCCCAGGGCCTCCTATAATTCACCCCTCCACTTT. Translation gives CASSFPRASYNSPLHF.

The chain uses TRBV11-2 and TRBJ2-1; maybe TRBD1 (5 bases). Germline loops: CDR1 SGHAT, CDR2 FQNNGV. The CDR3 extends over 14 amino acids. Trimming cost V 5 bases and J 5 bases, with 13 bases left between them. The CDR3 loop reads CASSTSDRNNEQFF. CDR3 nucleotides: TGTGCCAGCAGCACCTCCGACAGAAACAATGAGCAGTTCTTC.

CDR3: CASSFSGSGYTGELFF. The CDR3, as DNA: TGTGCCAGCAGCTTTAGCGGGAGTGGGTACACCGGGGAGCTGTTTTTT. This chain connects TRBV7-3 to TRBJ2-2; 9 nucleotides agree with TRBD2. The germline V gene has CDR1 SGHTA and CDR2 FQGTGA. The CDR3 extends over 16 amino acids. Trimming at V came to 3 bases and at J to 3 bases, leaving 5 bases not matched to a gene.

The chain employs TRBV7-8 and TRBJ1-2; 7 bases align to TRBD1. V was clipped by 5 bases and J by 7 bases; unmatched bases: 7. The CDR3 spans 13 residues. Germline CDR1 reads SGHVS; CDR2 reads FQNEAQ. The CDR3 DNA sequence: TGTGCCAGCAGCCGGGACAGAGCGGTTGGCTACACCTTC. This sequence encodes CASSRDRAVGYTF.

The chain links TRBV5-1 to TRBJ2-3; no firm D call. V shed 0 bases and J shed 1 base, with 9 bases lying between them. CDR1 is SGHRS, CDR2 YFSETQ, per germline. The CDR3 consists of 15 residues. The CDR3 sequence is CASSLGSAGTDTQYF. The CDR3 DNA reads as TGCGCCAGCAGCTTGGGGTCGGCGGGCACAGATACGCAGTATTTT.

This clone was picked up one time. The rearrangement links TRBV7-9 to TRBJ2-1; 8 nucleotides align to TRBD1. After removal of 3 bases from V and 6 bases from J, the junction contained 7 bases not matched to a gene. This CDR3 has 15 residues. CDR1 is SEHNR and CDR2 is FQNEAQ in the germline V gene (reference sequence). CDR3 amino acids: CASSFGQGKGNEQFF. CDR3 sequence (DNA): TGTGCCAGCAGCTTTGGACAGGGTAAGGGCAATGAGCAGTTCTTC.

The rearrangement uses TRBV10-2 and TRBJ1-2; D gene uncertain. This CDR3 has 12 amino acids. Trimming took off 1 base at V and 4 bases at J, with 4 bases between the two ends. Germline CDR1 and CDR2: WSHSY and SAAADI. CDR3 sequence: CASSELAYGYTF. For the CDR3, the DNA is TGCGCCAGCAGTGAGTTAGCCTATGGCTACACCTTC.

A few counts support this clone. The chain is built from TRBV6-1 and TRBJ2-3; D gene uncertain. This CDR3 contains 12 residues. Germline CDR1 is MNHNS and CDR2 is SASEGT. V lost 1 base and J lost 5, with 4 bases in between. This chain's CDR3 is CASSEVLDTQYF. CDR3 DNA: TGTGCCAGCAGTGAAGTATTAGATACGCAGTATTTT.

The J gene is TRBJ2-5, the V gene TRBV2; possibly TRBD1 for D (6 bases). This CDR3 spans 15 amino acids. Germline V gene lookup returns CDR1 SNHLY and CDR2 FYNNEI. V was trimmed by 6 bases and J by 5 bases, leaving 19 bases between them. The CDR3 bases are TGTGCCAGCAGGGACCCAAGGGGGATTTGGGAGACCCAGTACTTC. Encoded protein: CASRDPRGIWETQYF.